The rows below give T cell receptor beta chains drawn from one sample of a study of T cell responses to AZD1222 COVID-19 vaccine. Profiled with immunoSEQ multiplex PCR; TCRdb holds only in-frame clones, not every one. Of about 130,000 clones detected, 90% to 95% appear once; the ten largest clones hold 7.5% to 9.5%. Sample: peripheral blood, taken on day 0 of AZD1222 vaccination. The receptor source for this set is an adult in good health. Both conserved end residues are part of each CDR3. Not all rows give a size; the values are once, few, many and, for expanded clones, a class.

abundance | j_gene | v_gene | CDR3aa
- | TRBJ1-5 | TRBV2 | CASGRDNQPQHF
- | TRBJ2-2 | TRBV18 | CASSPFGAANTGELFF
once | TRBJ2-7 | TRBV25-1 | CASSPTGAYGYEQYF
- | TRBJ2-2 | TRBV12-3/TRBV12-4 | CASKGGQPGELFF
- | TRBJ1-6 | TRBV28 | CASRGGVDSPLHF
once | TRBJ2-1 | TRBV5-1 | CASSKDRSGGADEQFF
once | TRBJ2-1 | TRBV7-9 | CASSPARDRVGEQFF
- | TRBJ1-6 | TRBV2 | CASSAPARLVHF
- | TRBJ1-5 | TRBV6-5 | CASSLSAGNQPQHF
- | TRBJ2-7 | TRBV6-5 | CASEARWDYEQYF
- | TRBJ1-2 | TRBV5-6 | CASSFGWDAYGYTF
- | TRBJ2-7 | TRBV6-5 | CASSYWGTGVEEQYF
- | TRBJ2-3 | TRBV12-3/TRBV12-4 | CASSRTGGFLQYF
once | TRBJ2-2 | TRBV9 | CASTRWAGTSNTGELFF
- | TRBJ1-5 | TRBV24-1 | CATSEAQGHQPQHF
- | TRBJ2-1 | TRBV7-3 | CASSSQVPNEQFF
- | TRBJ1-1 | TRBV7-3 | CASSFQGAEAFF
- | TRBJ1-5 | TRBV23-1 | CASQTRQVSNQPQHF
- | TRBJ2-7 | TRBV7-2 | CASRRGQGLTYEQYF
- | - | TRBV29-1 | CSVEAGSNQPQYF
- | TRBJ2-4 | TRBV4-3 | CASSQDSRGGPKNIQYF
- | TRBJ1-2 | TRBV18 | CASSPGLEGYTF
- | TRBJ1-1 | TRBV3-1/TRBV3-2 | CASSQDEGWGTFF
- | TRBJ1-2 | TRBV5-1 | CASSLAAEGYTF
- | TRBJ1-5 | TRBV19 | CASGQINQPQHF
- | TRBJ1-1 | TRBV28 | CASSSIRGGRGGRNTEAFF
- | TRBJ2-1 | TRBV28 | CASSFTGVYNEQFF
- | TRBJ2-7 | TRBV6-5 | CASSRSSGDLYEQYF
- | TRBJ1-1 | TRBV5-1 | CASSRADRGGNTEAFF
- | TRBJ2-7 | TRBV10-3 | CAISDSRVREQYF
- | TRBJ2-1 | TRBV7-6 | CASSLVGDRGRDEQFF
- | TRBJ1-3 | TRBV10-3 | CAIRRGRLSGNTIYF
- | TRBJ2-1 | TRBV4-1 | CASSQVFLEEQFF
- | TRBJ1-4 | TRBV19 | CASRPPKDRFNEKLFF
- | TRBJ2-7 | TRBV9 | CASSVGISYEQYF
- | TRBJ1-1 | TRBV18 | CASSLQGRTEAFF
- | TRBJ1-5 | TRBV9 | CASSLDGNQPQHF
- | TRBJ2-7 | TRBV27 | CASSLNQVTGTYEQYF
- | TRBJ2-1 | TRBV10-3 | CATQGWRMSSSYNEQFF
- | TRBJ1-1 | TRBV6-5 | CASSYQRWGTEAFF
- | TRBJ2-7 | TRBV4-3 | CASSLKRNGTPTYEQYF
- | TRBJ2-2 | TRBV3-1/TRBV3-2 | CATQISSGTGELFF
once | TRBJ2-3 | TRBV15 | CATSRPLGGRGGTDTQYF
- | TRBJ1-6 | TRBV5-1 | CASSLGSGMSALHF
- | TRBJ1-1 | TRBV6-5 | CASSPWLRGDTEAFF
- | TRBJ1-1 | TRBV11-3 | CASSSRGAEAFF
- | TRBJ1-4 | TRBV7-2 | CASSPQTGPWNEKLFF
- | TRBJ1-3 | TRBV30 | CAWSVRGLGRSGNTIYF